The 10 T cell receptor beta chains given below trace back to one sample, sequenced in a study of blood T cell repertoires in COVID-19. Sequencing was performed with immunoSEQ multiplex PCR; in TCRdb, only in-frame clones are kept and a portion is missing. The sample carries under 300,000 clones, roughly 89% recorded once. Material for sequencing was PBMCs or T cells enriched from blood (not recorded which). The receptors were sampled from a woman aged 60-75 years who had recovered from COVID-19.

J is TRBJ2-1 and V is TRBV19, with D maybe TRBD2 (6 bases). The V end was cut by 4 bases, the J end by 8 bases, with 15 bases between. This CDR3 is built from 14 residues. Germline CDR1 LNHDA, CDR2 SQIVND (reference sequence). The CDR3 protein is CASSKGLPGDEQFF. The CDR3 bases are TGTGCCAGTAGTAAGGGACTGCCCGGAGATGAGCAGTTCTTC.

The J gene is TRBJ2-5, the V gene TRBV2, with 9 bases aligning to TRBD2. Trimming removed 7 bases from V and 1 base from J; junction bases left unmatched: 4. CDR3 size: 14 residues. CDR1 is SNHLY and CDR2 is FYNNEI in the germline V gene. CDR3 amino acids: CASTTSGPQETQYF. The CDR3 DNA is TGTGCCAGCACGACTAGCGGTCCCCAAGAGACCCAGTACTTC.

This rearrangement joins TRBV3-1 (or the pseudogene TRBV3-2) to TRBJ1-2; 9 bases map to TRBD1. This CDR3 spans 14 amino acids. Unmatched junction bases numbered 3, after V lost 0 bases and J lost 7 bases. Germline assignment: CDR1 LGHDT and CDR2 YNNKEL (reference sequence). CDR3 region: CASSQEDRGFGYTF. CDR3 DNA: TGTGCCAGCAGCCAAGAGGACAGGGGCTTTGGCTACACCTTC.

CDR3 protein: CAWTRDGSSTDTQYF. CDR3 sequence (DNA): TGTGCCTGGACCCGTGACGGGAGCAGCACAGATACGCAGTATTTT. V usage is TRBV30 and J usage is TRBJ2-3, with D perhaps matching TRBD2 (6 bases). With 4 bases removed from V and 0 bases from J, the gap between germline ends came to 14 bases. CDR1 and CDR2 (germline): GTSNPN, SVGIG (reference sequence). The CDR3 contains 15 residues.

The rearrangement uses TRBV4-1 and TRBJ1-3; TRBD1 aligns across 7 bases. The CDR3 contains 14 residues. V trimming: 3 bases; J trimming: 6 bases; junction bases outside the gene matches: 5. From germline, CDR1 is MGHRA and CDR2 YSYEKL. DNA of the CDR3: TGCGCCAGCAGCCATGGAGGACAGGCAAACACCATATATTTT. Translating it yields CASSHGGQANTIYF.

CDR3 residues: CASSLGQTYNSPLHF. CDR3 coding DNA: TGCGCCAGCAGCTTAGGACAGACGTATAATTCACCCCTCCACTTT. V gene TRBV5-1 combines with J gene TRBJ1-6, with D possibly matching TRBD1 (6 bases). The germline V gene encodes CDR1 SGHRS and CDR2 YFSETQ. CDR3 length: 15 residues. The V and J ends lost 2 bases and 4 bases respectively, with 10 bases between them.

The chain couples TRBV11-2 to TRBJ2-7, with 9 bases fitting TRBD1. Germline V gene data show CDR1 as SGHAT and CDR2 as FQNNGV. Trimming removed 1 base from V and 7 bases from J; junction bases left unmatched: 5. This CDR3 has 14 amino acids. This chain's CDR3 is CASSLGDRVEEQYF. In DNA, the CDR3 is TGTGCCAGCAGCTTAGGGGACAGGGTAGAGGAGCAGTACTTC.

The J gene is TRBJ1-5, the V gene TRBV27, with D possibly matching TRBD1 (6 bases). This CDR3 is 15 amino acids long. The V gene's germline CDR1 is MNHEY and CDR2 SMNVEV (reference sequence). Trimming shortened V by 3 bases and J by 4 bases, and 13 bases separated the two germline ends. The CDR3 spells CASSLWGGDNQPQHF. CDR3 bases: TGTGCCAGCAGTTTGTGGGGGGGCGATAATCAGCCCCAGCATTTT.

The J gene is TRBJ2-1, the V gene TRBV28, with D possibly matching TRBD2 (6 bases). Looked up from germline, CDR1 is MDHEN and CDR2 is SYDVKM. The CDR3 is 15 residues long. Trimming left V 7 bases short and J 10 bases short, with 23 bases between. The CDR3 bases are TGTGCCAGCACCAGGTCGGACGGGAGAAGCCGGGAGCAGTTCTTC. Amino acid sequence: CASTRSDGRSREQFF. The entire variable domain, with the rest obtained from reference TRBV28 and TRBJ2-1, is as follows: DVKVTQSSRYLVKRTGEKVFLECVQDMDHENMFWYRQDPGLGLRLIYFSYDVKMKEKGDIPEGYSVSREKKERFSLILESASTNQTSMYLCASTRSDGRSREQFFGPGTRLTVL.

This clone was observed once. This sequence joins TRBV19 and TRBJ2-7, with TRBD1 as a possible D gene (6 bases). The CDR3 has 13 residues. V was clipped by 5 bases and J by 3 bases, with 11 bases between them. CDR1 LNHDA and CDR2 SQIVND come from the germline V gene (reference sequence). In DNA form, the CDR3 reads TGTGCCAGTAGTTCCGGACAGAACTACGAGCAGTACTTC. Protein product: CASSSGQNYEQYF.